Included here is one T cell receptor beta chain sequence, with context. The repertoire was sequenced with immunoSEQ multiplex PCR; TCRdb's copy has only in-frame clones and lacks some. The sample includes 60,000 to 80,000 clones, approximately 90% of them seen just once. Germline V gene data show CDR1 as SGHTA and CDR2 as FQGNSA. With 3 bases clipped from V and 4 bases from J, the junction kept 7 bases outside the gene matches. The CDR3 is made up of 15 amino acids. This sample stems from a study of blood T cell repertoires in COVID-19. This TCR derives from a woman aged 55-70 years with COVID-19, enrolled during active disease. This chain connects TRBV7-2 to TRBJ2-7, with TRBD2 matching over 9 bases. What was sequenced was peripheral blood. CDR3 residues: CASSFTGTSPYEQYF. CDR3 sequence (DNA): TGTGCCAGCAGCTTCACCGGGACTAGCCCTTACGAGCAGTACTTC.